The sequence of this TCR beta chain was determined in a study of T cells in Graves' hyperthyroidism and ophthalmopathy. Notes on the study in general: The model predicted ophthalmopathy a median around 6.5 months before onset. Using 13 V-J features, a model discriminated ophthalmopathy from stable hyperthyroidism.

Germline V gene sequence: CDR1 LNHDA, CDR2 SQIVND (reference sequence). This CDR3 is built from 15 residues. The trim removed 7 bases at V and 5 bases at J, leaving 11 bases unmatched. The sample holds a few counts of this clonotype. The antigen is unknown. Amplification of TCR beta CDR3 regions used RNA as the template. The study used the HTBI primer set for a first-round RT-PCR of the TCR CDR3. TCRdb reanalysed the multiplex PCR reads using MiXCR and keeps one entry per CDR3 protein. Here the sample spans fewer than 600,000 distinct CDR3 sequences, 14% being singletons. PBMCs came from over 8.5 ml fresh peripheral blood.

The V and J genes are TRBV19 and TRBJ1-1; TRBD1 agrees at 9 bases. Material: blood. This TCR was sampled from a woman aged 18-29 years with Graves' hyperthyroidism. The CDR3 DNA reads TGTGCCAGTACCCCACAGGGGGCTATGAGGACTGAAGCTTTCTTT. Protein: CASTPQGAMRTEAFF.